The present TCR beta chain was sequenced within a study of blood T cell repertoires in COVID-19. Study background: Researchers got acute and convalescent COVID-19 samples from the United States, Italy and Spain. T cells, B-cell-depleted T cells, or PBMCs supplied cDNA or gDNA.

The CDR3 runs 14 residues. Trimming stripped 0 bases from V and 4 bases from J, with 10 bases between. Germline values: CDR1 SGHRS, CDR2 YFSETQ. Those enrolled, adults aged about 18 to 89 years, came from 20 to 25 US areas. Before being deemed recovered, Cohort 3 donors had two negative PCRs, clearance, or symptom resolution. Profiling relied on immunoSEQ multiplex PCR, and the TCRdb table lists in-frame clones only, not all of them. The sample holds 310,000 or so clones; about 85% are singletons and the top ten take approximately 5.4%. V is TRBV5-1 and J is TRBJ1-1, with D unclear. This TCR was recovered from a woman aged 25 to 45 who had recovered from COVID-19. Sequencing input: PBMCs or T cells enriched from blood (not recorded which). Written as DNA, the CDR3 is TGCGCCAGCAGCTTGGCCGGGAGAGGCACTGAAGCTTTCTTT. Amino acids: CASSLAGRGTEAFF.